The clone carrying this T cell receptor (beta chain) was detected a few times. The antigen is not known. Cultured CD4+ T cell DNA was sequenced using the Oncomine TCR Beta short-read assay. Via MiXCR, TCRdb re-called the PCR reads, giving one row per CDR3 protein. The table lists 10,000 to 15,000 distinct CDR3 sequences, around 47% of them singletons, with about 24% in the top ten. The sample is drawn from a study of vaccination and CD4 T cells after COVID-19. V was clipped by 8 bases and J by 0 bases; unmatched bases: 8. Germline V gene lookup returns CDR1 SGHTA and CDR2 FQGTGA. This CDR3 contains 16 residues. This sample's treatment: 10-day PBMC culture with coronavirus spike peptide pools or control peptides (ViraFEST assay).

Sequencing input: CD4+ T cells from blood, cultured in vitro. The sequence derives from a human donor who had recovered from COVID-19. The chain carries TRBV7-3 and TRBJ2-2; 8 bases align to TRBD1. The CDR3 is CASGPRQGSNTGELFF. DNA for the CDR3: TGTGCCAGCGGGCCCCGACAGGGGTCGAACACCGGGGAGCTGTTTTTT.